These T cell receptor beta chains were read from a single sample in a study of T-cell memory formation after mild COVID-19. TCRdb re-derived calls from the 5' RACE reads in MiXCR, one entry per CDR3 protein. The repertoire holds around 300,000 distinct CDR3 sequences, with roughly an eighth as singletons. Input material: PBMCs or a T cell subset sorted from them (not recorded which). The receptor source for this set is a young man who had mild COVID-19 (a few samples of this study predate the infection). Cell type and time point are not known. CDR3s include the opening cysteine and the closing phenylalanine or tryptophan. A D gene is named only where the DNA matches it firmly. The listing skips clone size in some rows; elsewhere it reads once, few, many or a size class.

V	D	size	J	CDR3	DNA
TRBV13	.	few	TRBJ1-1	CASSFVADGAFF	TGTGCCAGCAGTTTTGTGGCTGACGGAGCTTTCTTT
TRBV6-5	.	many	TRBJ2-1	CASSYGLSGGPQQFF	TGTGCCAGCAGTTATGGTCTTTCTGGGGGGCCTCAGCAGTTCTTC
TRBV4-2	TRBD2	.	TRBJ2-2	CASSQNSGGATGELFF	TGTGCCAGCAGTCAGAATAGCGGGGGGGCTACCGGGGAGCTGTTTTTT
TRBV27	TRBD1	many	TRBJ2-7	CASRGGQGYEQYF	TGTGCCAGCAGGGGGGGACAGGGCTACGAGCAGTACTTC
TRBV6-5	.	.	TRBJ2-4	CASSYLGGPKNIQYF	TGTGCCAGCAGTTACCTCGGGGGTCCCAAAAACATTCAGTACTTC
TRBV5-6	TRBD1	.	TRBJ1-2	CASSFGTGTSNYGYTF	TGTGCCAGCAGCTTCGGGACAGGCACATCTAACTATGGCTACACCTTC
TRBV5-1	TRBD2	.	TRBJ2-2	CASSLELLVAGGVGELFF	TGCGCCAGCAGCTTGGAGCTTCTAGTAGCGGGAGGCGTGGGGGAGCTGTTTTTT
TRBV9	.	.	TRBJ2-3	CASSVAWSTDTQYF	TGTGCCAGCAGCGTAGCGTGGAGCACAGATACGCAGTATTTT
TRBV6-5	.	.	TRBJ2-5	CASSYMGETQYF	TGTGCCAGCAGTTATATGGGAGAGACCCAGTACTTC
TRBV14	.	few	TRBJ2-3	CASSPDRGTQYF	TGTGCCAGCAGCCCCGATAGGGGTACGCAGTATTTT
TRBV4-2	.	.	TRBJ2-3	CASSQGLTHGNSDTQYF	TGTGCCAGCAGCCAAGGCTTGACACATGGAAACTCAGATACGCAGTATTTT
TRBV7-3	TRBD2	many	TRBJ2-3	CASSLGVGLAGGTDTQYF	TGTGCCAGCAGCTTAGGGGTAGGACTAGCGGGGGGCACAGATACGCAGTATTTT
TRBV4-3	TRBD2	few	TRBJ2-7	CASSPGGLGGYYEQYF	TGCGCCAGCAGCCCAGGTGGTCTGGGGGGGTACTACGAGCAGTACTTC
TRBV24-1	.	few	TRBJ1-2	CATSTGDRWGYTF	TGTGCCACCAGTACGGGGGACCGCTGGGGCTACACCTTC
TRBV20-1	TRBD1	.	TRBJ1-6	CSATDRGNSPLHF	TGCAGTGCCACAGACAGGGGGAATTCACCCCTCCACTTT
TRBV7-2	.	few	TRBJ1-2	CASSPARASFYGYTF	TGTGCCAGCAGCCCTGCGAGGGCCTCCTTCTATGGCTACACCTTC
TRBV20-1	.	.	TRBJ1-5	CSVVGEGNQPQHF	TGCAGTGTTGTAGGGGAAGGCAATCAGCCCCAGCATTTT
TRBV24-1	.	few	TRBJ2-3	CAVYRHRNTQYF	TGTGCCGTCTACAGGCACCGAAATACGCAGTATTTT
TRBV9	.	few	TRBJ1-5	CASSVTSSNQPQHF	TGTGCCAGCAGCGTTACATCTAGCAATCAGCCCCAGCATTTT
TRBV20-1	.	.	TRBJ1-1	CSAKEAENEAFF	TGCAGTGCCAAAGAAGCCGAGAATGAGGCTTTCTTT
TRBV30	.	.	TRBJ2-5	CAWTGRDQETQYF	TGTGCCTGGACCGGCAGGGACCAAGAGACCCAGTACTTC
TRBV7-2	.	many	TRBJ2-1	CASSLGGGPLFF	TGTGCCAGCAGCTTAGGTGGGGGGCCCTTGTTCTTC
TRBV7-3	.	few	TRBJ2-1	CASSVDYGEQFF	TGTGCCAGCAGCGTGGACTATGGGGAGCAGTTCTTC
TRBV7-2	.	few	TRBJ1-5	CASSLEGRQPQHF	TGTGCCAGCAGCTTAGAGGGTAGGCAGCCCCAGCATTTT
TRBV4-3	.	.	TRBJ1-2	CASSQAGGGYTF	TGCGCCAGCAGCCAAGCGGGTGGTGGCTACACCTTC
TRBV6-5	.	few	TRBJ2-6	CASSSRGANVLTF	TGTGCCAGCAGTTCGCGGGGGGCCAACGTCCTGACTTTC
TRBV7-2	TRBD2	.	TRBJ2-3	CASSLLAGFAFDTQYF	TGTGCCAGCAGCTTACTAGCGGGGTTCGCATTTGATACGCAGTATTTT
TRBV11-2	TRBD1	.	TRBJ1-2	CASSSDRGPYGYTF	TGTGCCAGCAGCTCGGACAGGGGGCCCTATGGCTACACCTTC
TRBV28	TRBD2	many	TRBJ2-5	CASSAPTSAEETQYF	TGTGCCAGCAGTGCCCCGACTAGCGCCGAAGAGACCCAGTACTTC
TRBV4-3	.	.	TRBJ2-6	CASSQEGTNLRPLSGANVLTF	TGCGCCAGCAGCCAAGAGGGGACAAACCTTCGCCCCCTCTCTGGGGCCAACGTCCTGACTTTC